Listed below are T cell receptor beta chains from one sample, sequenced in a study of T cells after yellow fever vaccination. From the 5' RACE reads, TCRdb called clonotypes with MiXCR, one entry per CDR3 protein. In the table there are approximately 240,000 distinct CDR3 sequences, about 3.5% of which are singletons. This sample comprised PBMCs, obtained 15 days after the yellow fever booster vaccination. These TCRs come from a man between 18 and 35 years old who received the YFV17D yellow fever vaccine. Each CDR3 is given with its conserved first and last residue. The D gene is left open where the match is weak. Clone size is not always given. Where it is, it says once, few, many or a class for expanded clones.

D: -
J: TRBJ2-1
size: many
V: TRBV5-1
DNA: TGCGCCAGCAGCCCGACCGCGAGCCGCCCCCCACTCAATGAGCAGTTCTTC
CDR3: CASSPTASRPPLNEQFF

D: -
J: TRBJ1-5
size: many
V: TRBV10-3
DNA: TGTGCCATCAGCCCAACAAATCAGCCCCAGCATTTT
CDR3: CAISPTNQPQHF

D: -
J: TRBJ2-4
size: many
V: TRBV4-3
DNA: TGCGCCAGCAGCCAAGATTGGGGACAAGCCTTAAACATTCAGTACTTC
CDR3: CASSQDWGQALNIQYF

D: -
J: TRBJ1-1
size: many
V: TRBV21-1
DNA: TGTGCCAGCAGCACCGGGTCGGAAGCTTTCTTT
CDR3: CASSTGSEAFF

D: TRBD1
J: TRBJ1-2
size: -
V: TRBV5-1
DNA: TGCGCCAGCAGCGACTCGACAGGGCTTAACTATGGCTACACCTTC
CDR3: CASSDSTGLNYGYTF

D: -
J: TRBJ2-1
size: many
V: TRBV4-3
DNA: TGCGCCAGCAGCCACCAACTTCCGGCAGGGCCTTACAATGAGCAGTTCTTC
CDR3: CASSHQLPAGPYNEQFF

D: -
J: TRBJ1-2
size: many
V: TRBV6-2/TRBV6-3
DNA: TGTGCCAGCAGTTACCCCGACAGGAACTATGGCTACACCTTC
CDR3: CASSYPDRNYGYTF

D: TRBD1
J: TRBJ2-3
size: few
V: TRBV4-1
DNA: TGCGCCAGCAGCCGCGGACAGGGGATAACAGATACGCAGTATTTT
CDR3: CASSRGQGITDTQYF

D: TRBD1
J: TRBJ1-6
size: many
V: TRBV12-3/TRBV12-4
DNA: TGTGCCAGCAGTTTAGAGGGGGCTAGGAATTCACCCCTCCACTTT
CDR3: CASSLEGARNSPLHF

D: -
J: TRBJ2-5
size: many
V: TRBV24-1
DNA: TGTGCCACCAGTGATCGGGACTTCCGAGGGGCCCAGTACTTC
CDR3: CATSDRDFRGAQYF

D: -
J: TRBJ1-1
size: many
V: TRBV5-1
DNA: TGCGCCAGCAGATTCGGGGGGAACACTGAAGCTTTCTTT
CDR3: CASRFGGNTEAFF

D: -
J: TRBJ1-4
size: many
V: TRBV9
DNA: TGTGCCAGCAGCGTTCCGGGACCGAATGAAAAACTGTTTTTT
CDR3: CASSVPGPNEKLFF

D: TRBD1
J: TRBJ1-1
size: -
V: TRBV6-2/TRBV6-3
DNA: TGTGCCAGCAGCTCTCAGGGGGGCGGGCGAGGTGGCACTGAAGCTTTCTTT
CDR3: CASSSQGGGRGGTEAFF

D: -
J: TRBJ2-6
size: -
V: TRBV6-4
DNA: TGTGCCAGCAGTGACATAAACTCTGGGGCCAACGTCCTGACTTTC
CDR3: CASSDINSGANVLTF

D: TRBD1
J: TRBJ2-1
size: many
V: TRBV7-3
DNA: TGTGCCAGCAGCTTCGACAGGGAGAATGAGCAGTTCTTC
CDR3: CASSFDRENEQFF

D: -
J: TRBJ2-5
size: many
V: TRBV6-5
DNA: TGTGCCAGCGGGGCGCAGAGGTCCCAAGAGACCCAGTACTTC
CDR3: CASGAQRSQETQYF

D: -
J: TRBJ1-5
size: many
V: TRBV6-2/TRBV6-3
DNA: TGTGCCAGTCAAGGAACAGCAAGAAATCAGCCCCAGCATTTT
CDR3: CASQGTARNQPQHF

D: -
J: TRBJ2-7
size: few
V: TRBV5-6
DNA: TGTGCCAGCACCGCCGGGGGGCCTTTTAACGAGCAGTACTTC
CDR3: CASTAGGPFNEQYF

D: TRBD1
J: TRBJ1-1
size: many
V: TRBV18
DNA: TGTGCCAGCTCACCGCCCAGGACAGGGGCTTTCTTT
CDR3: CASSPPRTGAFF

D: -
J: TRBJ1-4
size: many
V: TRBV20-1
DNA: TGCAGTGCTAGAGATCCGCGTGTTCTGGAAAAACTGTTTTTT
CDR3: CSARDPRVLEKLFF

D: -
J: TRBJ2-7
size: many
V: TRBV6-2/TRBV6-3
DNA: TGTGCCAGCAGTTATCGGGGGAGTCGCGACGAGCAGTACTTC
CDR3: CASSYRGSRDEQYF

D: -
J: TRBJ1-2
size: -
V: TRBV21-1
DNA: TGTGCCAGCAGCAAAGGCCGGGACGCCGTCCGGGGAGATGGCTACACCTTC
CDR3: CASSKGRDAVRGDGYTF

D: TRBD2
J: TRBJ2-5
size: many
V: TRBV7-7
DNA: TGTGCTAGCAGCTTAGCGGGCCCCCTAGGGACCCAGTACTTC
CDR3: CASSLAGPLGTQYF

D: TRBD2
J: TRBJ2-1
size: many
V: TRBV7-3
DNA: TGTGCCAGCAGCTCACTAGCGGGGGGGCTTAATGAGCAGTTCTTC
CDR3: CASSSLAGGLNEQFF

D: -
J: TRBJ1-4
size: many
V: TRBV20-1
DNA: TGCAGTGCCCGCGGGGAATTAGGTGAAAAACTGTTTTTT
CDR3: CSARGELGEKLFF

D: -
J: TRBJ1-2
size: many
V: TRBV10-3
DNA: TGTGCCATCAGAGGAGGTGAGGCCACTGGCTACACCTTC
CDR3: CAIRGGEATGYTF

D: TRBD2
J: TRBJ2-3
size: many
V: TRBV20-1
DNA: TGCAGTGCTGGTCTAGCGGGGGGGCCGAGAGATACGCAGTATTTT
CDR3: CSAGLAGGPRDTQYF

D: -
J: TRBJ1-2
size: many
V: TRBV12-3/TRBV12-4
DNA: TGTGCCAGCAGTTTTTTGGGGGCTGAGGGCTACACCTTC
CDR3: CASSFLGAEGYTF

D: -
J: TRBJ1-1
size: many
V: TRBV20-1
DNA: TGCAGTGCCCCGGTCCAAATGAACACTGAAGCTTTCTTT
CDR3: CSAPVQMNTEAFF

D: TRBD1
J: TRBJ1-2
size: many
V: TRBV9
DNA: TGTGCCAGCACCCTAACGCAGGGGGCCTATGGCTACACCTTC
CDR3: CASTLTQGAYGYTF

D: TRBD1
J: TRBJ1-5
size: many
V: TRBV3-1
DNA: TGTGCCAGCAGCCAGTCCGACAGGGGCTTTGGACAGCCCCAGCATTTT
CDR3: CASSQSDRGFGQPQHF

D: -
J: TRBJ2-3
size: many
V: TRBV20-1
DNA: TGCAGTGCTAGAGATAGGGCCCGAGCCACAGATACGCAGTATTTT
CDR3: CSARDRARATDTQYF

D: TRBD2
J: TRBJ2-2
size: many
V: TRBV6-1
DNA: TGTGCCAGCAGTGAAGCTAGCGGGGGGGCCGGGGAGCTGTTTTTT
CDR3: CASSEASGGAGELFF

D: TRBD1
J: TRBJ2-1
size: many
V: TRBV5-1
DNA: TGCGCCAGCAGCTTGTTGGGGACAGGGGAATACAATGAGCAGTTCTTC
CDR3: CASSLLGTGEYNEQFF

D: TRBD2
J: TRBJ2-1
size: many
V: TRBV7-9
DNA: TGTGCCAGCAGCCCTAAGAGCGGGGGGGCCTTCTCCTACAATGAGCAGTTCTTC
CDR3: CASSPKSGGAFSYNEQFF

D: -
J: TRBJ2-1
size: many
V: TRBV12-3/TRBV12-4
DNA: TGTGCCAGCAGTCCCACGACTCCGGGGGGCCTCGGCTACAATGAGCAGTTCTTC
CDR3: CASSPTTPGGLGYNEQFF

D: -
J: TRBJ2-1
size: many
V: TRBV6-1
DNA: TGTGCCAGCAGTGAATCAGCCTATCATTCCAGTGAGCAGTTCTTC
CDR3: CASSESAYHSSEQFF

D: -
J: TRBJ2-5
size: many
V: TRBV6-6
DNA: TGTGCCAGCAGTCACCTAAACAGGAACCAAGAGACCCAGTACTTC
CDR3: CASSHLNRNQETQYF

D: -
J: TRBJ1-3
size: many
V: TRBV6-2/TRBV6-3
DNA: TGTGCCAGCACTCAACCCTCTGGAAACACCATATATTTT
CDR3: CASTQPSGNTIYF

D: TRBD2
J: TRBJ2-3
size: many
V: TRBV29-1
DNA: TGCAGCGTTGAATGGGGGGGGAGGAGGACAGATACGCAGTATTTT
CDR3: CSVEWGGRRTDTQYF